This TCR beta chain was documented in a study of T cell responses to AZD1222 COVID-19 vaccine. CDR1 is SGHRS and CDR2 is YFSETQ in the germline V gene. Trimming took 6 bases from V and 7 from J; bases not matched to a gene: 12. The CDR3 totals 15 residues. TCRdb keeps only in-frame clones here, not all; method: immunoSEQ multiplex PCR. The sample records 140,000 or so clones, around 92% being singletons. Sequencing used peripheral blood, obtained after recovery from COVID-19. The TCR sequence derives from an adult who had recovered from COVID-19. The chain joins TRBV5-1 to TRBJ1-1, with 10 positions matching TRBD1. CDR3 nucleotide sequence: TGCGCCAGCATCGGGACAGGGGACCTTCAAGGTGAAGCTTTCTTT. Its translation: CASIGTGDLQGEAFF.